In its sample, the clone carrying this T cell receptor beta chain was seen once. Per the study methods: It was from reference gene primer amplification that nucleated cell counts were estimated. The table came from immunoSEQ multiplex PCR; TCRdb's copy has only in-frame clones and leaves some out. D and trimming were read from the DNA, whereas the V and J calls and clone size are those reported in that table. The sample lists around 64,000 clones, roughly 87% occurring once. After removal of 2 bases from V and 9 bases from J, the junction contained 7 bases not matched to a gene. Germline CDR1 and CDR2: MRHNA and SNTAGT. The length of the CDR3 is 14 residues. The sample belongs to a study of blood T cell repertoires in COVID-19. Overall study context: The United States, Italy and Spain supplied acute and convalescent COVID-19 samples. From T cells, B-cell-depleted T cells, or PBMCs came the material, which was cDNA or gDNA.

This receptor was taken from an elderly man in a cohort sampled during active COVID-19. V and J are TRBV6-4 and TRBJ2-1; 7 positions match TRBD2. The sequenced material came from peripheral blood. The CDR3 loop reads CASSDGFGGGEQFF. The CDR3 DNA reads as TGTGCCAGCAGTGACGGTTTCGGCGGGGGTGAGCAGTTCTTC.